This entry lists 6 T cell receptor beta chains sequenced from one sample in a study of blood T cell repertoires in COVID-19. The method was immunoSEQ multiplex PCR; TCRdb's version includes in-frame clones alone and lacks a portion of them. The repertoire consists of over 45,000 clones, with about 70% occurring once and the leading ten covering around 20%. Sequenced sample: peripheral blood. These receptors were obtained from a woman aged 50 to 60 with active or convalescent COVID-19.

The V gene is TRBV7-9, the J gene TRBJ2-1; 10 bases fit TRBD2. Germline CDR1 SEHNR, CDR2 FQNEAQ (reference sequence). Trimming removed 5 bases from V and 4 bases from J; junction bases left unmatched: 14. This CDR3 spans 18 amino acids. CDR3 bases: TGTGCCAGCAGCCTTAGGGAGGTAGGACTAGCGGCTTACAATGAGCAGTTCTTC. Protein: CASSLREVGLAAYNEQFF.

V is TRBV10-3 and J is TRBJ2-6; D remains unclear. CDR1 ENHRY and CDR2 SYGVKD come from the germline V gene. The CDR3 is made up of 16 amino acids. Trimming removed 3 bases at V and 3 bases at J, with 12 bases between. CDR3 sequence (DNA): TGTGCCATCAGTGAAGCCCGGTCAGGTGGGGCCAACGTCCTGACTTTC. Amino acids: CAISEARSGGANVLTF.

V is TRBV18 and J is TRBJ2-7; D unclear. Germline CDR1 is KGHSH and CDR2 is LQKENI. The V end was cut by 6 bases, the J end by 3 bases, with 9 bases between. This CDR3 is 12 amino acids long. The CDR3 DNA follows: TGTGCCAGCTCGACCCCGGGCTACGAGCAGTACTTC. This gives the protein CASSTPGYEQYF.

This chain joins TRBV3-1 (or the pseudogene TRBV3-2) and TRBJ1-2; D remains ambiguous. Germline V gene data show CDR1 as LGHDT and CDR2 as YNNKEL (reference sequence). The CDR3 sequence is 15 residues long. V lost 3 bases and J 0 bases, leaving 11 bases between the germline ends. CDR3 sequence: CASSQRVSSNYGYTF. CDR3 DNA: TGTGCCAGCAGCCAGCGAGTCTCTTCTAACTATGGCTACACCTTC.

Many counts were recorded for this clone. The J gene is TRBJ2-7, the V gene TRBV27; TRBD2 matches at 12 bases. CDR3 length: 14 amino acids. Losses at the gene ends were 3 bases for V and 7 bases for J; bases not matched to a gene: 4. Germline CDR1 is MNHEY and CDR2 is SMNVEV (reference sequence). CDR3 sequence (DNA): TGTGCCAGCAGTTTGGCCCTAGCGGGAGGGGAGCAGTACTTC. Translation gives CASSLALAGGEQYF.

This clone was seen only a few times. The chain is built from TRBV30 and TRBJ1-1, with D unresolved. The CDR3 has 14 amino acids. Germline values: CDR1 GTSNPN, CDR2 SVGIG (reference sequence). V lost 0 bases and J 7 bases, leaving 15 bases between the germline ends. CDR3 amino acids: CAWSVRRFKLEAFF. Here the CDR3 DNA reads TGTGCCTGGAGTGTCCGTCGGTTCAAACTTGAAGCTTTCTTT.